Below, 18 T cell receptor beta chains from the same sample are listed, as sequenced in a study of cytomegalovirus exposure and HLA in healthy donors. PCR employed 60 Vbeta and 13 Jbeta primers. Some clones are missing from TCRdb's copy, which holds only in-frame ones; the method was immunoSEQ multiplex PCR. Here the sample spans around 150,000 clones, roughly 80% being singletons. Sequencing used PBMCs. All receptors come from a girl aged 10 to 17 in good health and CMV-seropositive.

The chain carries TRBV30 and TRBJ1-1; D might be TRBD1 (5 bases). V was cut by 4 bases and J by 1 base, with 10 bases left in between. The length of the CDR3 is 13 residues. Germline V lookup: CDR1 GTSNPN, CDR2 SVGIG (reference sequence). The CDR3 spells CAWTRGGNTEAFF. The CDR3 bases are TGTGCCTGGACCCGGGGGGGGAACACTGAAGCTTTCTTT.

This chain uses TRBV19 with TRBJ2-7, with D perhaps TRBD2 (5 bases). V was clipped by 2 bases and J by 2 bases, with 7 bases between them. The germline V gene encodes CDR1 LNHDA and CDR2 SQIVND (reference sequence). This CDR3 spans 13 amino acids. The CDR3: CASSIIGTYEQYF. The CDR3 DNA reads as TGTGCCAGTAGTATAATCGGGACCTACGAGCAGTACTTC.

CDR3 bases: TGTGCCATCTCCGAATCTAGCGGATTAAGCTCCTACAATGAGCAGTTCTTC. Protein: CAISESSGLSSYNEQFF. This chain joins TRBV10-3 and TRBJ2-1, with TRBD2 matching 7 bases. Per the germline V gene, CDR1 is ENHRY and CDR2 is SYGVKD. The junction had 13 bases not matched to a gene; V was cut back by 8 bases and J by 0 bases. The CDR3 runs to 17 residues.

This clone was detected once. The chain employs TRBV6-5 and TRBJ1-2; perhaps TRBD1 as D (5 bases). Trimming cost V 7 bases and J 5 bases, with 14 bases left between them. The CDR3 is 13 residues long. Germline V gene lookup returns CDR1 MNHEY and CDR2 SVGAGI. CDR3 region: CASNEQRGYGYTF. The CDR3 region has the DNA TGTGCCAGCAACGAACAGCGGGGGTATGGCTACACCTTC.

The V gene is TRBV19, the J gene TRBJ1-2; TRBD1 aligns across 7 bases. The germline V gene encodes CDR1 LNHDA and CDR2 SQIVND (reference sequence). Trimming took 8 bases from V and 2 from J; bases not matched to a gene: 5. The CDR3 totals 13 residues. The CDR3 DNA reads as TGTGCCAGTGAACCGGGACAGAACTATGGCTACACCTTC. This translates into CASEPGQNYGYTF. Drawing the rest from reference TRBV19 and TRBJ1-2, the complete variable domain is DGGITQSPKYLFRKEGQNVTLSCEQNLNHDAMYWYRQDPGQGLRLIYYSQIVNDFQKGDIAEGYSVSREKKESFPLTVTSAQKNPTAFYLCASEPGQNYGYTFGSGTRLTVV.

This chain uses TRBV5-1 with TRBJ2-2; 9 bases map to TRBD1. Germline V gene data show CDR1 as SGHRS and CDR2 as YFSETQ. This CDR3 is 16 amino acids long. Trimming cost V 4 bases and J 1 base; bases outside gene matches: 5. The CDR3 loop reads CASSITGQGNTGELFF. CDR3 DNA: TGCGCCAGCAGCATAACGGGACAGGGGAACACCGGGGAGCTGTTTTTT.

The chain has TRBV14 and TRBJ1-1; 7 bases fit TRBD1. Trimming removed 5 bases from V and 1 base from J; junction bases left unmatched: 1. The germline CDR1 and CDR2 sequences are SGHDN and FVKESK. The CDR3 is 13 residues long. The CDR3 loop reads CASSGTANTEAFF. The CDR3 nucleotides read TGTGCCAGCAGCGGGACAGCGAACACTGAAGCTTTCTTT. Supplemented by reference TRBV14 and TRBJ1-1, the full variable domain reads EAGVTQFPSHSVIEKGQTVTLRCDPISGHDNLYWYRRVMGKEIKFLLHFVKESKQDESGMPNNRFLAERTGGTYSTLKVQPAELEDSGVYFCASSGTANTEAFFGQGTRLTVV.

The chain employs TRBV7-3 and TRBJ1-1; TRBD1 aligns across 10 bases. Germline V gene lookup returns CDR1 SGHTA and CDR2 FQGTGA. The CDR3 consists of 15 residues. The V gene end was trimmed by 4 bases and the J gene end by 7 bases; junction bases not matched to a gene: 9. This CDR3 is CASSSEGTGVREAFF. CDR3 DNA sequence: TGTGCCAGCAGCTCTGAGGGGACAGGGGTTCGTGAAGCTTTCTTT.

The J gene is TRBJ1-2, the V gene TRBV6-5; 8 bases are a match to TRBD1. V dropped 3 bases and J dropped 7; count of bases not matched to a gene: 4. The germline gives CDR1 MNHEY, CDR2 SVGAGI. The CDR3 consists of 13 residues. CDR3 sequence (DNA): TGTGCCAGCAGTTATCAGGGGGCGAGTGGCTACACCTTC. Its translation is CASSYQGASGYTF.

This clone was seen just once. The genes are TRBV19 and TRBJ2-1; unclear D gene. Trimming stripped 4 bases from V and 0 bases from J, with 7 bases between. The V gene's germline CDR1 is LNHDA and CDR2 SQIVND (reference sequence). CDR3 size: 14 residues. This CDR3 reads CASSNIFSYNEQFF. As DNA, the CDR3 is TGTGCCAGTAGTAACATTTTCTCCTACAATGAGCAGTTCTTC.

The chain joins TRBV28 to TRBJ2-5; tentatively, D is TRBD1 (7 bases). With 8 bases removed from V and 5 bases from J, the gap between germline ends came to 12 bases. The germline V gene has CDR1 MDHEN and CDR2 SYDVKM. This CDR3 is built from 12 residues. In DNA, the CDR3 is TGTGCCAGCGGCCAGGGGGGCGAGACCCAGTACTTC. Translated: CASGQGGETQYF.

The chain combines TRBV2 with TRBJ1-2; tentative D call: TRBD1 (5 bases). V shed 6 bases and J shed 6 bases, with 20 bases lying between them. CDR3 size: 15 residues. Germline CDR1 SNHLY, CDR2 FYNNEI. CDR3 DNA sequence: TGTGCCAGCAGCCTCGCGGTCCAGGGTTGGGATGGCTACACCTTC. Its protein product is CASSLAVQGWDGYTF.

This clone was detected only once. CDR3 loop: CASSLSGQGIPTYEQYF. The CDR3, as DNA: TGTGCCAGCAGTTTATCGGGACAGGGAATCCCAACCTACGAGCAGTACTTC. The chain combines TRBV28 with TRBJ2-7, with 9 nucleotides matching TRBD1. The CDR3 is made up of 17 amino acids. Losses at the gene ends were 1 base for V and 2 bases for J; bases not matched to a gene: 9. In germline, CDR1 is MDHEN, CDR2 SYDVKM.

The chain employs TRBV5-6 and TRBJ1-4; 7 bases agree with TRBD1. With 3 bases clipped from V and 5 bases from J, the junction kept 1 base outside the gene matches. The CDR3 is 13 residues long. From germline, CDR1 is SGHDT and CDR2 YYEEEE. CDR3: CASSSTGNEKLFF. The CDR3 coding sequence is TGTGCCAGCAGCTCGACAGGGAATGAAAAACTGTTTTTT.

V is TRBV5-4 and J is TRBJ1-2; possibly TRBD1 for D (6 bases). V was shortened by 0 bases and J by 3 bases, with 6 bases between the two germline ends. The V gene's germline CDR1 is SGHNT and CDR2 YYREEE (reference sequence). This CDR3 is 13 amino acids long. The CDR3 DNA follows: TGTGCCAGCAGCTTGGACAGGGACTATGGCTACACCTTC. It yields the protein CASSLDRDYGYTF.

The CDR3 sequence is CASSLRASTYTGELFF. Here the CDR3 DNA reads TGTGCCAGCAGCTTAAGAGCAAGCACGTACACCGGGGAGCTGTTTTTT. The rearrangement uses TRBV11-2 and TRBJ2-2; D not certain. The CDR3 runs to 16 residues. Germline loops: CDR1 SGHAT, CDR2 FQNNGV. Trimming removed 2 bases from V and 3 bases from J, with 13 bases in between.

The chain carries TRBV9 and TRBJ2-2, with 8 bases lining up with TRBD1. V trimming: 0 bases; J trimming: 4 bases; junction bases outside the gene matches: 11. Germline values: CDR1 SGDLS, CDR2 YYNGEE. CDR3 length: 18 residues. CDR3: CASSVAGQGASPTGELFF. The CDR3, as DNA: TGTGCCAGCAGCGTAGCTGGGCAGGGGGCCTCCCCCACCGGGGAGCTGTTTTTT.

The rearrangement joins TRBV27 to TRBJ1-1; D is ambiguous. The CDR3 sequence is 12 residues long. The V end was cut by 3 bases, the J end by 1 base, with 3 bases between. Germline lookup yields CDR1 MNHEY and CDR2 SMNVEV (reference sequence). CDR3 DNA: TGTGCCAGCAGTTTCAGGAACACTGAAGCTTTCTTT. It codes for CASSFRNTEAFF.